Listed below are T cell receptor beta chains from one sample, sequenced in a study of cytomegalovirus exposure and HLA in healthy donors. Only in-frame clones appear in the TCRdb table, and some are missing; sequencing was by immunoSEQ multiplex PCR. The table lists 250,000 to 350,000 clones, roughly 85% of them singletons. The specimen sequenced was PBMCs. The origin of the receptors is a man aged 35-49 years in good health and CMV-seropositive. CDR3s include the opening cysteine and the closing phenylalanine or tryptophan. D genes are given only for firm matches. Expanded clones are given a class, and other clones once, few, many or no size at all.

J,V,D,size,CDR3,DNA
TRBJ2-1,TRBV7-9,TRBD2,-,CASGPVLAGSSDEQFF,TGTGCCAGCGGACCCGTTCTAGCGGGAAGTTCGGATGAGCAGTTCTTC
TRBJ1-1,TRBV4-1,-,-,CASSQPNWGALNTEAFF,TGCGCCAGCAGCCAACCAAACTGGGGCGCTTTGAACACTGAAGCTTTCTTT
TRBJ1-1,TRBV19,-,-,CASSKGGANTEAFF,TGTGCCAGTAGTAAGGGGGGGGCGAACACTGAAGCTTTCTTT
TRBJ2-1,TRBV29-1,-,-,CSVEAGTSYNEQFF,TGCAGCGTTGAAGCCGGGACATCTTACAATGAGCAGTTCTTC
TRBJ2-5,TRBV5-1,-,-,CASSAQGETQYF,TGCGCCAGCAGCGCGCAGGGGGAGACCCAGTACTTC
TRBJ2-1,TRBV5-1,TRBD2,-,CASSRGLAVSNEQFF,TGCGCCAGCAGCCGTGGACTAGCGGTTAGCAATGAGCAGTTCTTC
TRBJ2-7,TRBV5-5,-,-,CASSLVQGQNYEQYF,TGTGCCAGCAGCTTGGTTCAGGGCCAAAACTACGAGCAGTACTTC
TRBJ2-1,TRBV28,-,-,CASSFRGSNEQFF,TGTGCCAGCAGTTTTCGGGGTTCAAATGAGCAGTTCTTC
TRBJ1-2,TRBV19,TRBD1,-,CASSSTGQGDYGYTF,TGTGCCAGTAGTTCTACGGGACAGGGGGACTATGGCTACACCTTC
TRBJ2-7,TRBV27,TRBD1,-,CASSLLGTAYEQYF,TGTGCCAGCAGTTTATTAGGGACAGCCTACGAGCAGTACTTC
TRBJ2-2,TRBV5-1,-,-,CASSFAGAHYVGELFF,TGCGCCAGCAGCTTTGCGGGGGCGCATTATGTCGGGGAGCTGTTTTTT
TRBJ2-2,TRBV27,-,-,CASSFITGELFF,TGTGCCAGCAGTTTTATCACCGGGGAGCTGTTTTTT
TRBJ2-2,TRBV7-6,TRBD2,-,CAGGAGVGTGELFF,TGTGCCGGTGGGGCGGGAGTTGGCACCGGGGAGCTGTTTTTT
TRBJ2-3,TRBV7-8,TRBD2,-,CASTERERATDTQYF,TGTGCCAGCACCGAGCGGGAGAGGGCCACAGATACGCAGTATTTT
TRBJ1-2,TRBV27,TRBD1,-,CASTPLGTDFGYTF,TGTGCCAGCACCCCACTCGGGACAGACTTTGGCTACACCTTC
TRBJ1-6,TRBV28,-,-,CASGGISPLHF,TGTGCCAGCGGGGGGATTTCACCCCTCCACTTT
TRBJ1-1,TRBV6-5,-,-,CASSSPGHRDTEAFF,TGTGCCAGCAGTTCGCCGGGACATAGGGACACTGAAGCTTTCTTT
TRBJ2-3,TRBV5-1,TRBD2,-,CASSFSGTSGRAGTDTQYF,TGCGCCAGCAGCTTCTCCGGGACTAGCGGGAGGGCCGGAACAGATACGCAGTATTTT
TRBJ2-2,TRBV4-1,-,-,CASSQDSWELFF,TGCGCCAGCAGCCAAGATTCGTGGGAGCTGTTTTTT
TRBJ1-2,TRBV19,TRBD1,-,CASTLGQGFEDDYGYTF,TGTGCCAGTACCCTGGGACAGGGTTTTGAGGATGACTATGGCTACACCTTC
TRBJ2-7,TRBV5-1,TRBD2,-,CASSDGLAGGPGSSYEQYF,TGCGCCAGCAGCGACGGACTAGCGGGAGGGCCGGGCTCCTCCTACGAGCAGTACTTC
TRBJ2-3,TRBV27,TRBD2,-,CASSLPSGTRDTQYF,TGTGCCAGCAGTTTGCCTAGCGGTACGCGAGATACGCAGTATTTT
TRBJ2-5,TRBV18,TRBD1,-,CASSPQGASETQYF,TGTGCCAGCTCACCCCAGGGGGCCTCGGAGACCCAGTACTTC
TRBJ2-1,TRBV5-1,TRBD1,-,CASSKMAGTGNNEQFF,TGCGCCAGCAGTAAAATGGCAGGGACAGGGAACAATGAGCAGTTCTTC
TRBJ2-7,TRBV27,TRBD1,-,CASSITPPDRGYTYEQYF,TGTGCCAGCAGTATCACACCCCCGGACAGGGGTTATACCTACGAGCAGTACTTC
TRBJ2-7,TRBV14,TRBD2,-,CASSRLGLAGNEQYF,TGTGCCAGCAGCCGGCTAGGACTAGCGGGAAACGAGCAGTACTTC
TRBJ2-7,TRBV4-2,TRBD2,-,CASSPSGNLYEQYF,TGTGCCAGCAGCCCTAGCGGGAATCTCTACGAGCAGTACTTC
TRBJ2-7,TRBV6-5,TRBD2,-,CASSTGTSGYEQYF,TGTGCCAGCAGTACCGGGACTAGCGGCTACGAGCAGTACTTC
TRBJ2-1,TRBV7-8,TRBD1,-,CASSFNPGQGLHEQFF,TGTGCCAGCAGCTTTAACCCGGGACAGGGTTTGCATGAGCAGTTCTTC
TRBJ2-7,TRBV7-9,-,-,CASSPRDYEQYF,TGTGCCAGCAGCCCGAGGGACTACGAGCAGTACTTC
TRBJ1-2,TRBV14,TRBD1,-,CASSPTGEPIYGYTF,TGTGCCAGCAGCCCAACAGGGGAACCTATTTATGGCTACACCTTC
TRBJ2-5,TRBV28,-,-,CASTSDQETQYF,TGTGCCAGCACCAGCGACCAAGAGACCCAGTACTTC
TRBJ2-3,TRBV5-4,TRBD2,once,CASSLLGRLARTDTQYF,TGTGCCAGCAGCTTGCTGGGACGACTAGCGCGCACAGATACGCAGTATTTT
TRBJ1-5,TRBV9,TRBD1,-,CASSPTTGGNQPQHF,TGTGCCAGCAGCCCCACAACAGGGGGCAATCAGCCCCAGCATTTT
TRBJ2-1,TRBV7-3,-,-,CASSLSGTYNEQFF,TGTGCCAGCAGCTTAAGCGGGACCTACAATGAGCAGTTCTTC
TRBJ1-5,TRBV2,TRBD1,-,CASIERQGNQPQHF,TGTGCCAGCATTGAAAGACAGGGGAATCAGCCCCAGCATTTT
TRBJ1-2,TRBV2,-,-,CASSDPLEGLYGYTF,TGTGCCAGCAGTGACCCCCTAGAGGGACTCTATGGCTACACCTTC
TRBJ2-7,TRBV19,-,-,CASSQFGTEAYEQYF,TGTGCCAGTAGCCAGTTTGGGACTGAGGCCTACGAGCAGTACTTC
TRBJ1-2,TRBV9,-,-,CASSDPSGSPRGYTF,TGTGCCAGCAGCGACCCCTCGGGATCGCCCCGTGGCTACACCTTC
TRBJ2-5,TRBV18,-,-,CASSFRQGGETQYF,TGTGCCAGCTCATTTCGACAGGGAGGAGAGACCCAGTACTTC
TRBJ1-1,TRBV11-2,-,few,CASSIRHRVTEAFF,TGTGCCAGCAGCATTCGCCACAGGGTAACTGAAGCTTTCTTT
TRBJ2-7,TRBV7-8,-,-,CASSLARLNSYEQYF,TGTGCCAGCAGCTTAGCGCGACTTAACTCCTACGAGCAGTACTTC
TRBJ1-4,TRBV13,-,-,CASSLREEVLKDEKLFF,TGTGCCAGCAGCTTAAGGGAGGAGGTACTTAAGGATGAAAAACTGTTTTTT
TRBJ2-1,TRBV2,-,-,CASSVSEQFF,TGTGCCAGCAGTGTCAGTGAGCAGTTCTTC
TRBJ2-5,TRBV19,TRBD2,-,CASSETGGETQYF,TGTGCCAGTAGTGAGACGGGAGGAGAGACCCAGTACTTC
TRBJ1-1,TRBV15,-,-,CATSRDSQGNTEAFF,TGTGCCACCAGCAGAGATTCCCAGGGAAACACTGAAGCTTTCTTT
TRBJ2-7,TRBV28,-,-,CASSHPPGSSYEQYF,TGTGCCAGCAGCCACCCCCCAGGTAGCTCCTACGAGCAGTACTTC
TRBJ2-2,TRBV11-3,-,-,CASSGAQTGELFF,TGTGCCAGCAGCGGGGCACAGACCGGGGAGCTGTTTTTT
TRBJ1-5,TRBV28,-,-,CASSLGGNNQPQHF,TGTGCCAGCAGTTTGGGGGGGAACAATCAGCCCCAGCATTTT
TRBJ2-7,TRBV14,TRBD2,-,CASSQLAGSSYEQYF,TGTGCCAGCAGCCAACTAGCGGGGAGCTCCTACGAGCAGTACTTC
TRBJ1-2,TRBV4-3,-,-,CASSQDSGEEGYGYTF,TGCGCCAGCAGCCAAGATTCAGGGGAAGAGGGCTATGGCTACACCTTC
TRBJ2-7,TRBV7-2,-,-,CASLGVRGSSYEQYF,TGTGCCAGCTTAGGAGTCCGGGGAAGCTCCTACGAGCAGTACTTC
TRBJ2-7,TRBV5-1,TRBD1,-,CASSSPGQGYEQYF,TGCGCCAGCAGCTCTCCGGGACAGGGCTACGAGCAGTACTTC
TRBJ2-7,TRBV27,TRBD1,-,CASSFTGVDYEQYF,TGTGCCAGCAGTTTCACAGGGGTTGACTACGAGCAGTACTTC
TRBJ1-1,TRBV7-9,-,-,CSSSLQGGFPEAFF,TGTTCCAGCAGCCTCCAGGGTGGTTTTCCTGAAGCTTTCTTT